This TCR beta chain is from a study of blood T cells in healthy people across ages. Whole-study results and caveats: Per million T cells, the diversity of TCR beta decreased roughly linearly as age advanced. Across samples, TCR beta diversity tracked strongly with naive T cell percentage.

After removal of 1 base from V and 1 base from J, the junction contained 2 bases not matched to a gene. CDR1 is MNHEY and CDR2 is SMNVEV in the germline V gene (reference sequence). CDR3 length: 16 amino acids. Extraction of total RNA produced a minimum of 5 micrograms from each sample. This clonotype has a count of ten or more. Its antigen is undetermined. A sample-barcoded 5' primer and a J-beta primer mix were used in a second PCR of about 7 to 12 cycles. Via MiXCR, TCRdb re-called the 5' RACE reads, giving one row per CDR3 protein. The sample lists about 1.6 million distinct CDR3 sequences; about 35% were seen once.

The source material was blood. This clonotype was obtained from a woman aged 25 to 45 in good health. The gene calls are TRBV27 and TRBJ2-3, with 10 bases lining up with TRBD2. Written as DNA, the CDR3 is TGTGCCAGCAGTTTATTAGGGACTAGCGGCACAGATACGCAGTATTTT. Protein sequence: CASSLLGTSGTDTQYF.